The clone carrying this TCR beta chain was observed once. Its specificity is not known. Amplified TCR beta CDR3 regions derived from RNA transcripts. TCR CDR3 regions were first amplified by RT-PCR with HTBI primers. MiXCR, applied by TCRdb to the multiplex PCR reads, yields one record per CDR3 protein. Here the sample spans fewer than 550,000 distinct CDR3 sequences, around 22% being singletons. These data belong to a study of T cells in Graves' hyperthyroidism and ophthalmopathy. Ophthalmopathy in the patients scored at least 3 on Clinical Activity Score and at least 4 on NOSPECS grade, lasting under 3 months. General study results and limits: Before onset, by a median of approximately 6.2 months, the model predicted ophthalmopathy.

Trimming took off 3 bases at V and 4 bases at J, with 12 bases between the two ends. The CDR3 extends over 14 amino acids. Germline V gene sequence: CDR1 MNHEY, CDR2 SVGAGI. Sequencing was done on a sample of blood. This chain joins TRBV6-5 and TRBJ1-1; unclear D gene. This TCR derives from a woman aged 25 to 39 with Graves' ophthalmopathy. In DNA, the CDR3 is TGTGCCAGCAGTTATCAGCATGAGGGCACTGAAGCTTTCTTT. Translated: CASSYQHEGTEAFF.